What follows are 28 T cell receptor beta chains derived from one specimen sequenced in a study of patients and donors after allogeneic stem cell transplantation. TCRdb passed the RT-PCR reads through MiXCR, listing each CDR3 protein once. Among about 960,000 distinct CDR3 sequences, roughly 17% were seen once, and the ten largest hold roughly 6%. The sample taken for sequencing was blood, either unsorted or a sorted T cell fraction (not recorded which). All receptors derive from a human donor who was either an allogeneic HSCT recipient or a stem cell or donor lymphocyte infusion donor (not recorded which). It is not recorded whose cells these are; they may come from a transplant donor.

This chain joins TRBV20-1 and TRBJ2-7; 7 nucleotides match TRBD1. The CDR3 extends over 12 amino acids. Trimming took 6 bases from V and 7 from J; bases not matched to a gene: 9. Germline values: CDR1 DFQATT, CDR2 SNEGSKA (reference sequence). The chain's CDR3 is CSARSSRGEQYF. CDR3 DNA sequence: TGCAGTGCCAGGAGCTCCAGGGGGGAGCAGTACTTC.

V and J are TRBV4-2 and TRBJ2-2; TRBD1 is a possible D gene (5 bases). CDR3 length: 16 amino acids. V was pared by 0 bases and J by 7 bases, with 15 bases between. In germline, CDR1 is LGHNA, CDR2 YNFKEQ. The CDR3 loop is CASSQDVQGVSGELFF. The CDR3 coding sequence is TGTGCCAGCAGCCAAGATGTCCAGGGTGTAAGCGGGGAGCTGTTTTTT.

This clonotype was detected a few times. This rearrangement joins TRBV27 to TRBJ2-1; 8 nucleotides line up with TRBD2. The V and J ends lost 4 bases and 9 bases, in that order; junction bases with no gene match: 11. The germline gives CDR1 MNHEY, CDR2 SMNVEV (reference sequence). This CDR3 spans 15 amino acids. This CDR3 reads CASSSPWSGGFEQFF. The CDR3 nucleotides read TGTGCCAGCAGTTCCCCTTGGAGCGGGGGATTTGAGCAGTTCTTC.

The chain joins TRBV6-1 to TRBJ1-1; 10 bases line up with TRBD1. V lost 7 bases to trimming and J lost 5 bases; unmatched junction nucleotides: 10. Germline V gene lookup returns CDR1 MNHNS and CDR2 SASEGT. The CDR3 loop spans 15 amino acids. The DNA of the CDR3 is TGTGCCAGCACCCTCGGGACAGGGGAAGTGACTGAAGCTTTCTTT. This sequence encodes CASTLGTGEVTEAFF.

This clonotype has a handful of counts. This chain uses TRBV30 with TRBJ2-2, with TRBD2 matching over 8 bases. Losses at the gene ends were 2 bases for V and 5 bases for J; bases not matched to a gene: 10. The CDR3 spans 16 residues. Germline values: CDR1 GTSNPN, CDR2 SVGIG (reference sequence). CDR3 protein: CAWSHLAGRGTGELFF. CDR3 sequence (DNA): TGTGCCTGGAGTCACCTAGCGGGCAGAGGAACCGGGGAGCTGTTTTTT.

The J gene is TRBJ2-7, the V gene TRBV7-2; possibly TRBD2 for D (7 bases). The CDR3 extends over 14 amino acids. V lost 1 base to trimming and J lost 5 bases, with 12 bases between them. Germline CDR1 and CDR2: SGHTA and FQGNSA. DNA of the CDR3: TGTGCCAGCAGCTTAGTCGCGGGGGCCCACGAGCAGTACTTC. Translated: CASSLVAGAHEQYF.

In its sample, this clonotype was seen a few times. V is TRBV29-1 and J is TRBJ1-1, with D hard to call. CDR3 length equals 13 residues. Germline assignment: CDR1 SQVTM and CDR2 ANQGSEA. With 7 bases removed from V and 6 bases from J, the gap between germline ends came to 18 bases. CDR3 sequence: CSGERKLEPEAFF. In DNA form, the CDR3 reads TGCAGCGGCGAAAGGAAATTGGAACCTGAAGCTTTCTTT.

The chain links TRBV7-8 to TRBJ2-7, with TRBD1 identical over 7 bases. The CDR3 extends over 12 amino acids. Germline trimming cut 1 base from V and 12 bases from J; bases unmatched to any gene: 6. Germline values: CDR1 SGHVS, CDR2 FQNEAQ. The CDR3 reads CASSLVRQGVYF. For the CDR3, the DNA is TGTGCCAGCAGCTTAGTACGACAGGGCGTGTACTTC.

This clonotype was counted a few times. The rearrangement links TRBV7-8 to TRBJ2-7, with D perhaps TRBD2 (6 bases). In germline, CDR1 is SGHVS, CDR2 FQNEAQ. Trimming took 3 bases from V and 0 from J, leaving 15 bases between them. The CDR3 spans 16 residues. The CDR3 is CASSLEGTTDSYEQYF. The DNA of the CDR3 is TGTGCCAGCAGCTTGGAGGGGACGACCGACTCCTACGAGCAGTACTTC.

This clonotype showed up just once. This chain uses TRBV20-1 with TRBJ2-7; D is possibly TRBD1 (6 bases). V lost 3 bases and J 7 bases, leaving 13 bases between the germline ends. The germline gives CDR1 DFQATT, CDR2 SNEGSKA (reference sequence). The CDR3 sequence is 12 residues long. The CDR3 loop is CSASLRDTEQYF. The CDR3 nucleotides read TGCAGTGCTAGCCTCCGGGACACGGAGCAGTACTTC.

There are a few counts of this clonotype. This chain links TRBV4-3 with TRBJ1-4; D might be TRBD1 (5 bases). The germline V and J ends were trimmed by 0 bases and 0 bases, with 8 bases remaining between them. Germline CDR1 and CDR2: LGHNA and YSLEER. The CDR3 is 16 amino acids. CDR3 loop: CASSQEGTATNEKLFF. The CDR3 bases are TGCGCCAGCAGCCAAGAAGGGACCGCAACTAATGAAAAACTGTTTTTT.

This rearrangement joins TRBV14 to TRBJ2-7; no clear D gene. The CDR3 consists of 14 residues. Germline V lookup: CDR1 SGHDN, CDR2 FVKESK. V lost 0 bases and J lost 3, with 9 bases in between. The DNA for the CDR3 is TGTGCCAGCAGCCAAGATCTTTACGTCTACGAGCAGTACTTC. Amino acid sequence: CASSQDLYVYEQYF.

This chain joins TRBV3-1 and TRBJ2-5; D not certain. CDR1 and CDR2 from the germline V gene are LGHDT and YNNKEL (reference sequence). The CDR3 has 12 residues. The V end lost 3 bases, the J end lost 3 bases, and 5 bases lay between the germline ends. The CDR3 coding sequence is TGTGCCAGCAGCCAGGGGAAAGAGACCCAGTACTTC. Amino acids: CASSQGKETQYF.

The chain uses TRBV12-3 or TRBV12-4 and TRBJ2-1, with TRBD1 matching over 12 bases. This CDR3 is 16 amino acids long. Trimming at V came to 5 bases and at J to 7 bases, leaving 9 bases not matched to a gene. The CDR3 protein is CASSRSRDRGPNEQFF. The CDR3 DNA follows: TGTGCCAGCAGTAGATCCCGGGACAGGGGGCCAAATGAGCAGTTCTTC.

This clonotype was counted ten times or more. This sequence joins TRBV5-1 and TRBJ1-1; possible D gene TRBD1, 5 bases. Germline V gene sequence: CDR1 SGHRS, CDR2 YFSETQ. V lost 0 bases to trimming and J lost 0 bases, with 15 bases between them. The CDR3 spans 17 residues. In nucleotides, the CDR3 is TGCGCCAGCAGCTTGGGTCGGGGGTCCCTTTTGAACACTGAAGCTTTCTTT. Residues: CASSLGRGSLLNTEAFF.

The chain recombines TRBV20-1 with TRBJ2-7, with TRBD2 as a possible D gene (5 bases). The germline CDR1 and CDR2 sequences are DFQATT and SNEGSKA (reference sequence). There are 11 residues in the CDR3. Trimming left V 2 bases short and J 6 bases short, with 8 bases between. The CDR3 sequence: CSARRGPEQYF. In DNA form, the CDR3 reads TGCAGTGCTAGACGGGGTCCCGAGCAGTACTTC.

The V gene is TRBV7-8, the J gene TRBJ1-3; the D gene is possibly TRBD1 (6 bases). Trimming removed 2 bases from V and 2 bases from J, with 13 bases in between. Germline V CDR1 and CDR2: SGHVS, FQNEAQ. The CDR3 runs to 16 residues. This chain's CDR3 is CASSLRFSGAGNTIYF. DNA for the CDR3: TGTGCCAGCAGCTTACGGTTTTCAGGGGCTGGAAACACCATATATTTT.

This clonotype was found many times. The chain carries TRBV10-3 and TRBJ2-2; the D is unclear. The germline CDR1 and CDR2 sequences are ENHRY and SYGVKD. The V and J ends lost 8 bases and 3 bases respectively, with 19 bases between them. This CDR3 has 16 residues. Here the CDR3 reads CAILKSTGPHTGELFF. DNA for the CDR3: TGTGCCATCCTCAAGTCCACCGGGCCCCACACCGGGGAGCTGTTTTTT.

This rearrangement joins TRBV18 to TRBJ2-2; a weak D match, TRBD1 (7 bases). This CDR3 comprises 16 residues. Trimming removed 0 bases at V and 3 bases at J, with 11 bases between. Per germline, CDR1 KGHSH and CDR2 LQKENI. DNA for the CDR3: TGTGCCAGCTCACCACCAGGCAGGGGGGACACCGGGGAGCTGTTTTTT. Its translation: CASSPPGRGDTGELFF.

The V call is TRBV7-2, the J call TRBJ2-2; D is unclear. CDR1 and CDR2 from the germline V gene are SGHTA and FQGNSA. This CDR3 has 15 amino acids. Between the trimmed V and J ends, which lost 0 bases and 5 bases, there was a span of 10 bases. CDR3 sequence reads: CASSLANQGTGELFF. The CDR3 coding sequence is TGTGCCAGCAGCTTAGCCAATCAAGGGACCGGGGAGCTGTTTTTT.

This clonotype showed up just a few times. The gene calls are TRBV27 and TRBJ2-4; no definite D call. Germline CDR1 MNHEY, CDR2 SMNVEV (reference sequence). V gave up 6 bases and J gave up 4 bases, with 10 bases separating them. The CDR3 totals 13 residues. In nucleotides, the CDR3 is TGTGCCAGCAGAGGGCTGGAGAAAAACATTCAGTACTTC. It translates to CASRGLEKNIQYF.

The chain employs TRBV6-5 and TRBJ1-2, with 8 bases identical to TRBD1. The CDR3 is 15 residues long. Germline CDR1 and CDR2: MNHEY and SVGAGI. J gave up 9 bases and V 3 bases, and 12 bases lay outside the gene matches. The CDR3 DNA reads TGTGCCAGCAGTTATCTTGGCAGGGGGCACCCAAGCTACACCTTC. Its translation is CASSYLGRGHPSYTF.

This clonotype turned up a few times. This chain connects TRBV7-2 to TRBJ1-1; no clear D gene. There are 13 residues in the CDR3. Germline V gene data show CDR1 as SGHTA and CDR2 as FQGNSA. The V end was cut by 1 base, the J end by 7 bases, with 10 bases between. The CDR3 DNA sequence: TGTGCCAGCAGCTTAGTTGGTAGCCATGAAGCTTTCTTT. Its protein product is CASSLVGSHEAFF.

The chain employs TRBV20-1 and TRBJ2-3, with 8 nucleotides matching TRBD2. The V gene end was trimmed by 5 bases and the J gene end by 4 bases; junction bases not matched to a gene: 11. The CDR3 is 15 amino acids. Germline V CDR1 and CDR2: DFQATT, SNEGSKA (reference sequence). CDR3 nucleotide sequence: TGCAGTGCTCTGATGACTAGCGTCCAATCAGATACGCAGTATTTT. Translated: CSALMTSVQSDTQYF.

This clonotype was seen repeatedly, ten times or more. At one end the junction does not follow the germline gene, possibly because of a read error. The chain combines TRBV12-3 or TRBV12-4 with TRBJ2-1, with D perhaps being TRBD1 or TRBD2 (5 bases each). This CDR3 contains 11 residues. The CDR3 DNA is TGTGCCAGCACCTCCGGGACGACGAGGGTCTTC. Amino acid sequence: CASTSGTTRVF.

The V call is TRBV5-8, the J call TRBJ2-2, with 7 nucleotides matching TRBD1. After removal of 2 bases from V and 6 bases from J, the junction contained 4 bases not matched to a gene. In germline, CDR1 is SGHTS, CDR2 YDEGEE. The CDR3 extends over 14 amino acids. The CDR3 DNA reads as TGTGCCAGCAGCTTTAGAGGGGGCCCCGGGGAGCTGTTTTTT. Its protein product is CASSFRGGPGELFF.

V gene TRBV12-3 or TRBV12-4 combines with J gene TRBJ2-3; no clear D. V was pared by 1 base and J by 7 bases, with 12 bases between. The CDR3 spans 14 residues. CDR3 coding DNA: TGTGCCAGCAGTTTAGGGGTATATGTGAATACGCAGTATTTT. This codes for CASSLGVYVNTQYF.

The chain uses TRBV5-1 and TRBJ2-7; D call uncertain. Germline V gives CDR1 SGHRS, CDR2 YFSETQ. The CDR3 is made up of 15 amino acids. Trimming took off 3 bases at V and 4 bases at J, with 17 bases between the two ends. Written as DNA, the CDR3 is TGCGCCAGCAGCTGGGGTGAGTGGGCTTTTTACGAGCAGTACTTC. Its translation is CASSWGEWAFYEQYF.